Following are 32 T cell receptor beta chains from one sample sequenced in a study of cytomegalovirus exposure and HLA in healthy donors. The method was immunoSEQ multiplex PCR; TCRdb's version includes in-frame clones alone and lacks a portion of them. The sample has around 130,000 clones, about 90% seen once. The sequenced material came from PBMCs. These receptors came from a man between 25 and 39 years old in good health and CMV-seronegative.

This clone showed up many times. V usage is TRBV15 and J usage is TRBJ2-6; perhaps TRBD1 as D (5 bases). This CDR3 is built from 15 residues. CDR1 and CDR2 (germline): LNHNV, YYDKDF (reference sequence). Trimming took off 5 bases at V and 0 bases at J, with 8 bases between the two ends. The CDR3 here is CATSGQGSGANVLTF. CDR3 coding DNA: TGTGCCACCAGCGGGCAGGGCTCTGGGGCCAACGTCCTGACTTTC.

The chain joins TRBV9 to TRBJ1-5, with D tentatively TRBD1 (5 bases). This CDR3 has 17 residues. Germline V gene lookup returns CDR1 SGDLS and CDR2 YYNGEE. Trimming took 3 bases from V and 0 from J, leaving 16 bases between them. In DNA, the CDR3 is TGTGCCAGCAGCGAGTCACCGGGACTTTATAGCAATCAGCCCCAGCATTTT. Amino acid sequence: CASSESPGLYSNQPQHF.

This CDR3 reads CASSTGLAGGQETQYF. The DNA of the CDR3 is TGTGCCAGCAGCACGGGACTAGCGGGGGGCCAAGAGACCCAGTACTTC. The V gene is TRBV7-8, the J gene TRBJ2-5; 15 nucleotides match TRBD2. The V and J ends lost 5 bases and 1 base, in that order; junction bases with no gene match: 2. The CDR3 is made up of 16 amino acids. Germline lookup yields CDR1 SGHVS and CDR2 FQNEAQ.

The genes are TRBV7-2 and TRBJ2-2; D is ambiguous. The CDR3 sequence is 15 residues long. Trimming shortened V by 7 bases and J by 3 bases, and 15 bases separated the two germline ends. Per the germline V gene, CDR1 is SGHTA and CDR2 is FQGNSA. CDR3 nucleotides: TGTGCCAGCATCCCTGACGTCCTAGACACCGGGGAGCTGTTTTTT. Translating gives CASIPDVLDTGELFF.

The V gene is TRBV28, the J gene TRBJ1-1, with TRBD1 as a possible D gene (5 bases). Trimming removed 8 bases from V and 4 bases from J, with 8 bases in between. Germline V gives CDR1 MDHEN, CDR2 SYDVKM. CDR3 length equals 11 residues. CDR3 protein: CASWGGTEAFF. The CDR3 DNA sequence: TGTGCCAGCTGGGGGGGCACTGAAGCTTTCTTT.

This chain joins TRBV4-3 and TRBJ1-1; tentative D call: TRBD1 (6 bases). In germline, CDR1 is LGHNA, CDR2 YSLEER. Trimming took off 6 bases at V and 0 bases at J, with 17 bases between the two ends. The length of the CDR3 is 16 residues. The CDR3 protein is CASSPAQGAVNTEAFF. The CDR3 bases are TGCGCCAGCAGTCCTGCACAGGGTGCGGTGAACACTGAAGCTTTCTTT.

V gene TRBV7-3 combines with J gene TRBJ2-2; no firm D call. The CDR3 is 16 amino acids. The ends were cut back, 1 base at V and 1 base at J, with 10 bases in the middle. Germline CDR1 reads SGHTA; CDR2 reads FQGTGA. DNA of the CDR3: TGTGCCAGCAGCTTAAAAGCTACGCTGAACACCGGGGAGCTGTTTTTT. Protein product: CASSLKATLNTGELFF.

The rearrangement links TRBV15 to TRBJ2-5; 9 bases match TRBD2. This CDR3 has 14 residues. J lost 6 bases, V lost 7 bases, and 9 bases had no gene match. CDR1 and CDR2 (germline): LNHNV, YYDKDF (reference sequence). CDR3 sequence reads: CATKESGGTKTQYF. The CDR3 DNA sequence: TGTGCCACCAAGGAAAGCGGGGGGACAAAGACCCAGTACTTC.

This CDR3 is CASNPALANTGELFF. DNA of the CDR3: TGTGCCAGCAACCCCGCCCTAGCGAACACCGGGGAGCTGTTTTTT. The J gene is TRBJ2-2, the V gene TRBV28; D is uncertain. This CDR3 has 15 amino acids. The V and J ends lost 7 bases and 0 bases respectively, with 12 bases between them. CDR1 and CDR2 (germline): MDHEN, SYDVKM.

The V and J genes are TRBV5-1 and TRBJ2-7, with D uncertain. Germline loops: CDR1 SGHRS, CDR2 YFSETQ. The CDR3 spans 14 residues. V lost 0 bases, J lost 0 bases, and 7 bases lay in between. In nucleotides, the CDR3 is TGCGCCAGCAGCTTGGCCGGCGGCTCCTACGAGCAGTACTTC. Its protein is CASSLAGGSYEQYF.

V is TRBV28 and J is TRBJ1-1, with 7 bases lining up with TRBD1. The germline CDR1 and CDR2 sequences are MDHEN and SYDVKM. This CDR3 has 14 residues. The ends lost 7 bases at V and 1 base at J; junction bases unmatched: 6. The DNA for the CDR3 is TGTGCCAGCACCTCGGGACAGAAGAACACTGAAGCTTTCTTT. Translation: CASTSGQKNTEAFF.

The V gene is TRBV7-6, the J gene TRBJ1-3; no clear D gene. Germline V lookup: CDR1 SGHVS, CDR2 FNYEAQ. The CDR3 length is 13 residues. V shed 5 bases and J shed 4 bases, with 9 bases lying between them. The CDR3 reads CASSKARGNTIYF. DNA of the CDR3: TGTGCCAGCAGCAAAGCACGCGGAAACACCATATATTTT.

This rearrangement joins TRBV7-9 to TRBJ1-1; 7 bases fit TRBD1. The V and J ends lost 5 bases and 1 base, in that order; junction bases with no gene match: 7. This CDR3 is 15 amino acids long. Germline V gives CDR1 SEHNR, CDR2 FQNEAQ (reference sequence). CDR3 sequence (DNA): TGTGCCAGCAGCCAAGTGACAGGGAGGAACACTGAAGCTTTCTTT. Translation gives CASSQVTGRNTEAFF.

This chain's CDR3 is CASRAAQGARWAQHF. The CDR3 DNA reads TGTGCCAGCAGGGCAGCTCAGGGGGCCCGCTGGGCCCAGCATTTT. The rearrangement joins TRBV6-5 to TRBJ1-5, with 8 positions matching TRBD1. The germline CDR1 and CDR2 sequences are MNHEY and SVGAGI. The CDR3 totals 15 residues. With V trimmed by 6 bases and J by 11 bases, 15 bases remained unmatched.

The genes are TRBV11-3 and TRBJ1-1; 8 bases are shared with TRBD1. This CDR3 is 13 amino acids long. V lost 6 bases to trimming and J lost 13 bases; unmatched junction nucleotides: 13. Per germline, CDR1 SGHNT and CDR2 YENEEA. The CDR3 spells CASRQSTGGRLFF. The CDR3 nucleotides read TGTGCCAGCAGACAATCTACAGGGGGGCGCCTTTTCTTT.

This sequence joins TRBV10-3 and TRBJ1-1; 7 positions match TRBD1. The CDR3 length is 13 residues. The ends lost 6 bases at V and 1 base at J; junction bases unmatched: 2. Germline V gene data show CDR1 as ENHRY and CDR2 as SYGVKD. Here the CDR3 reads CAISGQANTEAFF. As DNA, the CDR3 is TGTGCCATCAGCGGACAGGCGAACACTGAAGCTTTCTTT.

As to this clone: One junction end disagrees with the germline gene, perhaps due to a read error. This sequence joins TRBV7-7 and TRBJ2-3; perhaps TRBD2 as D (6 bases). This CDR3 is built from 13 residues. Per germline, CDR1 SSHAT and CDR2 FNYEAQ (reference sequence). CDR3 loop: CASSRRLDDTQYF. The CDR3, as DNA: TGTGCTAGCAGCCGTAGACTAGACGATACGCAGTATTTT. Full variable domain (outside the CDR3, taken from reference TRBV7-7 and TRBJ2-3): GAGVSQSPRYKVTKRGQDVTLRCDPISSHATLYWYQQALGQGPEFLTYFNYEAQPDKSGLPSDRFSAERPEGSISTLTIQRTEQRDSAMYRCASSRRLDDTQYFGPGTRLTVL.

J is TRBJ2-2 and V is TRBV4-3; D gene unclear. Germline CDR1 reads LGHNA; CDR2 reads YSLEER. This CDR3 is 15 amino acids long. The V end lost 0 bases, the J end lost 0 bases, and 5 bases lay between the germline ends. Written as DNA, the CDR3 is TGCGCCAGCAGCCAAGATCCTGCGAACACCGGGGAGCTGTTTTTT. Protein: CASSQDPANTGELFF.

The chain employs TRBV19 and TRBJ2-7, with D possibly being TRBD1 (7 bases). The CDR3 is made up of 15 amino acids. The germline CDR1 and CDR2 sequences are LNHDA and SQIVND (reference sequence). Trimming took off 4 bases at V and 4 bases at J, with 17 bases between the two ends. The chain's CDR3 is CASSRQGGTGYEQYF. The CDR3 DNA is TGTGCCAGTAGTAGACAGGGAGGTACCGGGTACGAGCAGTACTTC.

This chain joins TRBV6-1 and TRBJ1-3; perhaps TRBD1 as D (5 bases). The germline gives CDR1 MNHNS, CDR2 SASEGT. There are 16 residues in the CDR3. V shed 4 bases and J shed 5 bases, with 18 bases lying between them. The CDR3 coding sequence is TGTGCCAGCAGTGCACAAATAATACGGACAAGAAACACCATATATTTT. Translated: CASSAQIIRTRNTIYF.

The chain is built from TRBV6-6 and TRBJ2-7; maybe TRBD2 (6 bases). The germline CDR1 and CDR2 sequences are MNHNY and SVGAGI (reference sequence). CDR3 length: 12 residues. V lost 7 bases, J lost 6 bases, and 13 bases lay in between. CDR3 loop: CASTRRVGEQYF. The CDR3 DNA follows: TGTGCCAGCACTAGGAGGGTTGGCGAGCAGTACTTC.

This clone appeared a few times. The rearrangement joins TRBV29-1 to TRBJ1-1; D may be TRBD1 (5 bases). CDR1 and CDR2 (germline): SQVTM, ANQGSEA. This CDR3 has 14 amino acids. Trimming removed 5 bases at V and 10 bases at J, with 23 bases between. The CDR3 spells CSVPFFSAAGGAFF. The CDR3 nucleotides are TGCAGCGTTCCGTTTTTTTCCGCGGCCGGGGGAGCTTTCTTT.

The genes are TRBV27 and TRBJ1-4; tentative D call: TRBD1 (6 bases). With 5 bases removed from V and 7 bases from J, the gap between germline ends came to 17 bases. Germline CDR1 is MNHEY and CDR2 is SMNVEV (reference sequence). CDR3 length equals 15 residues. The CDR3 region is CASSPEDRGFEKLFF. Here the CDR3 DNA reads TGTGCCAGCAGTCCGGAGGACAGAGGGTTTGAAAAACTGTTTTTT.

The V call is TRBV6-5, the J call TRBJ2-7; perhaps TRBD2 as D (5 bases). V was trimmed by 4 bases and J by 2 bases, leaving 12 bases between them. Germline values: CDR1 MNHEY, CDR2 SVGAGI. The CDR3 runs to 14 residues. As DNA, the CDR3 is TGTGCCAGCAGTTCTCCTAGAGGGACCTACGAGCAGTACTTC. Translating it yields CASSSPRGTYEQYF.

This chain uses TRBV11-3 with TRBJ2-1; 12 bases fit TRBD2. CDR1 SGHNT and CDR2 YENEEA come from the germline V gene. V gave up 6 bases and J gave up 7 bases; unmatched junction bases: 4. The CDR3 runs 14 residues. This CDR3 reads CASRPTSGGNEQFF. CDR3 in DNA: TGTGCCAGCAGGCCAACTAGCGGGGGGAATGAGCAGTTCTTC.

The gene calls are TRBV2 and TRBJ1-2, with TRBD1 as a possible D gene (5 bases). In germline, CDR1 is SNHLY, CDR2 FYNNEI. V was pared by 7 bases and J by 0 bases, with 9 bases between. The CDR3 covers 13 residues. The CDR3 sequence: CASTEGTNYGYTF. The CDR3 DNA is TGTGCCAGCACGGAGGGGACTAACTATGGCTACACCTTC.

J is TRBJ2-4 and V is TRBV21-1; whether TRBD1, the table's D call, matches the DNA was not checked. TRBV21-1 is recorded as a pseudogene. There are 16 residues in the CDR3. CDR3 nucleotide sequence: TGTGCCAGCAGCATACGACAGCTCCTAGCCAAAAACATTCAGTACTTC. This translates into CASSIRQLLAKNIQYF.

The CDR3 DNA reads as TGTGCTAGTGGGCCCCCGGGACTCTTCTACGAGCAGTACTTC. It is translated as CASGPPGLFYEQYF. The chain combines TRBV12-5 with TRBJ2-7; tentatively, D is TRBD2 (6 bases). Germline V gene data show CDR1 as LGHNT and CDR2 as FRNRAP. This CDR3 region has 14 residues. V was shortened by 6 bases and J by 3 bases, with 15 bases between the two germline ends.

V gene TRBV11-2 combines with J gene TRBJ2-3; 9 nucleotides match TRBD2. The V gene end was trimmed by 4 bases and the J gene end by 1 base; junction bases not matched to a gene: 9. Germline V gene data show CDR1 as SGHAT and CDR2 as FQNNGV. This CDR3 spans 17 amino acids. The CDR3 spells CASSSRVAGARTDTQYF. The CDR3 bases are TGTGCCAGCAGCTCTCGGGTAGCGGGGGCACGCACAGATACGCAGTATTTT.

This clone was recorded once. The rearrangement uses TRBV6-6 and TRBJ2-6; D gene unclear. V was trimmed by 5 bases and J by 0 bases, leaving 8 bases between them. The V gene's germline CDR1 is MNHNY and CDR2 SVGAGI (reference sequence). CDR3 length equals 15 residues. The CDR3, as DNA: TGTGCCAGCAGTGAGAGATCCTCTGGGGCCAACGTCCTGACTTTC. Its translation is CASSERSSGANVLTF.

V is TRBV4-1 and J is TRBJ1-1; D is unclear. V lost 2 bases, J lost 2 bases, and 9 bases lay in between. The CDR3 covers 14 residues. Germline values: CDR1 MGHRA, CDR2 YSYEKL. As DNA, the CDR3 is TGCGCCAGCAGCCAAACAGAGATTAACACTGAAGCTTTCTTT. It codes for CASSQTEINTEAFF.

The chain links TRBV4-3 to TRBJ2-4; no firm D call. This CDR3 is built from 15 residues. Trimming shortened V by 1 base and J by 7 bases, and 14 bases separated the two germline ends. The V gene's germline CDR1 is LGHNA and CDR2 YSLEER. CDR3 in DNA: TGCGCCAGCAGCCAAGGGGCAGGAAGAGAGAACATTCAGTACTTC. Its translation is CASSQGAGRENIQYF.